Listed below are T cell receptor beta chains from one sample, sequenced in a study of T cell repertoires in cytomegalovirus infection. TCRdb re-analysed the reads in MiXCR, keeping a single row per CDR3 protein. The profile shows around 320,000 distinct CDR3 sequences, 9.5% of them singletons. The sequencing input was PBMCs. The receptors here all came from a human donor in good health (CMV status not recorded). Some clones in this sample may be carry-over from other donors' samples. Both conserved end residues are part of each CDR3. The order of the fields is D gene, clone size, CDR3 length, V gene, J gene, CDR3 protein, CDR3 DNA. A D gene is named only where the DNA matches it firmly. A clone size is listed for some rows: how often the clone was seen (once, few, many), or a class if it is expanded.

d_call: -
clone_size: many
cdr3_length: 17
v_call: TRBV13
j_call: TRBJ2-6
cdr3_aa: CASSGRGANSGANVLTF
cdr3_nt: TGTGCCAGCAGCGGAAGGGGAGCGAACTCTGGGGCCAACGTCCTGACTTTC

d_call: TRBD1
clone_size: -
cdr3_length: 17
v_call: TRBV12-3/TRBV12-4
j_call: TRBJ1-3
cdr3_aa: CASSRTGSIASGNTIYF
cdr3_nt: TGTGCCAGCAGTCGGACAGGGTCTATCGCTTCTGGAAACACCATATATTTT

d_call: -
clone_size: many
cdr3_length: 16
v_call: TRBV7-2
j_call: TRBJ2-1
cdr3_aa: CASSLNGGPGYNEQFF
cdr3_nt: TGTGCCAGCAGCTTAAACGGGGGTCCGGGATACAATGAGCAGTTCTTC

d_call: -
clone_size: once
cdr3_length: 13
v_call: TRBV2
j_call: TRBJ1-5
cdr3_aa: CASSEREEQPQHF
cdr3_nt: TGTGCCAGCAGTGAGAGGGAGGAACAGCCCCAGCATTTT

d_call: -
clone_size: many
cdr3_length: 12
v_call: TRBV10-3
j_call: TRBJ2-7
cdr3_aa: CAISGGDYEQYF
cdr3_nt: TGTGCCATCAGTGGAGGGGACTACGAGCAGTACTTC

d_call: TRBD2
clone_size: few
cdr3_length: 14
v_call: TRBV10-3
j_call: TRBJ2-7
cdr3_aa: CAISERAGAYEQYF
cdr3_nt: TGTGCCATCAGCGAGAGAGCGGGAGCCTACGAGCAGTACTTC

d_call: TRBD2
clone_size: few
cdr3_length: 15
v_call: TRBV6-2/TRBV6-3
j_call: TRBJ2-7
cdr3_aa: CASSPLAGGQHEQYF
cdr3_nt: TGTGCCAGCAGCCCACTAGCGGGAGGGCAACACGAGCAGTACTTC

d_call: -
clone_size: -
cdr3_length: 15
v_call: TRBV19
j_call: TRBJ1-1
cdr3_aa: CASSIDATANTEAFF
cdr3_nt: TGTGCCAGTAGTATAGACGCGACAGCGAACACTGAAGCTTTCTTT

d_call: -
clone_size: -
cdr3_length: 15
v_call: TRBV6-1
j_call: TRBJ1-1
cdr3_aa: CASSQAGRANTEAFF
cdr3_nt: TGTGCCAGCAGTCAAGCGGGCAGGGCGAACACTGAAGCTTTCTTT

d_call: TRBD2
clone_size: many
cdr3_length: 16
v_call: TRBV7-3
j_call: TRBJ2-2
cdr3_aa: CASSLSSGRNTGELFF
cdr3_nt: TGTGCCAGCAGCTTATCTAGCGGGAGAAACACCGGGGAGCTGTTTTTT

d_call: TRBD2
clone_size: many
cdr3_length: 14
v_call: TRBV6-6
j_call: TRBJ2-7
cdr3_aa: CASIYSGSSYEQYF
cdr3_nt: TGTGCCAGCATCTATAGCGGGAGCTCCTACGAGCAGTACTTC

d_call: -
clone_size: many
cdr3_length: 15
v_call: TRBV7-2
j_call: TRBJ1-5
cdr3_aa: CASSLVGANNQPQHF
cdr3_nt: TGTGCCAGCAGCTTGGTAGGGGCGAACAATCAGCCCCAGCATTTT

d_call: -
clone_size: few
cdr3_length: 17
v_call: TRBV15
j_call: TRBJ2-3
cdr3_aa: CATSRQDSLLSSDTQYF
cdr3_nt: TGTGCCACCAGCAGACAAGACAGCCTTTTGTCGTCAGATACGCAGTATTTT

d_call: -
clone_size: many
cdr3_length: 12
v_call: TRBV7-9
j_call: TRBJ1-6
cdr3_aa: CASSIGDSPLHF
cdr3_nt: TGTGCCAGCTCAATAGGAGATTCACCCCTCCACTTT

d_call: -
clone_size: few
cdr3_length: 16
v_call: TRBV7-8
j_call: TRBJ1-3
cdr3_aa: CASSLVGHNSGNTIYF
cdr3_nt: TGTGCCAGCAGCTTAGTGGGACATAACTCTGGAAACACCATATATTTT

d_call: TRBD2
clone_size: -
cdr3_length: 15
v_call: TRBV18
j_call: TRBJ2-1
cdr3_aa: CASSLGTSGKNEQFF
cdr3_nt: TGTGCCAGCTCCTTAGGGACTAGCGGGAAGAATGAGCAGTTCTTC

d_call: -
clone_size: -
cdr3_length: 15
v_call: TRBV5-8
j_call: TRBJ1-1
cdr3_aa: CASSNGHRSNTEAFF
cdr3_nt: TGTGCCAGCAGCAATGGGCACCGGAGTAACACTGAAGCTTTCTTT

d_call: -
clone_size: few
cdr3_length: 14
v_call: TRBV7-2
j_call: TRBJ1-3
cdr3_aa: CASSLGGYGNTIYF
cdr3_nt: TGTGCCAGCAGCTTGGGGGGGTACGGAAACACCATATATTTT

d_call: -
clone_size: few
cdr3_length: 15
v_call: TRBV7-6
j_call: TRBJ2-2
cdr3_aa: CASSRGHTNTGELFF
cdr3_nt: TGTGCCAGCAGCAGGGGCCACACAAACACCGGGGAGCTGTTTTTT

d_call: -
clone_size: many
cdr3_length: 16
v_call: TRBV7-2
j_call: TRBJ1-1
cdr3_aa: CASSPGWGTVNTEAFF
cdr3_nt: TGTGCCAGCAGCCCGGGGTGGGGGACGGTGAACACTGAAGCTTTCTTT

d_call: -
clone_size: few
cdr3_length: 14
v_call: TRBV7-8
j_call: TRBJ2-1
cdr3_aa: CASSPFGQYNEQFF
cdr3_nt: TGTGCCAGCAGCCCCTTCGGACAGTACAATGAGCAGTTCTTC

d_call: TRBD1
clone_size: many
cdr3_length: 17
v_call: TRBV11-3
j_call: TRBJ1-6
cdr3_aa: CASSLERQGSYNSPLHF
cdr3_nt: TGTGCCAGCAGCTTAGAACGACAGGGCTCCTATAATTCACCCCTCCACTTT

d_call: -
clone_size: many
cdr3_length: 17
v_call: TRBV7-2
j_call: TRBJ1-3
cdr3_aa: CASSLGTLGISGNTIYF
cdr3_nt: TGTGCCAGCAGCTTAGGCACATTAGGAATCTCTGGAAACACCATATATTTT